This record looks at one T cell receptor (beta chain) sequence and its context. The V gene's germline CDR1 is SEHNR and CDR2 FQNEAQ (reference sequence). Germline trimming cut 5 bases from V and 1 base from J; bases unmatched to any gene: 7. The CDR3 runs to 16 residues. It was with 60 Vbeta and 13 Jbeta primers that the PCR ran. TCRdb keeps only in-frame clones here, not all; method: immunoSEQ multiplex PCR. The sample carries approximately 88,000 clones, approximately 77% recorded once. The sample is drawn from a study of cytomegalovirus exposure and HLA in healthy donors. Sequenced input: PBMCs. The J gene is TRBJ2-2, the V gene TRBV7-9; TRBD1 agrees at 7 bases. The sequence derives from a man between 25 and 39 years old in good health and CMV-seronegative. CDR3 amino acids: CASSVRDRLNTGELFF. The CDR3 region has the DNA TGTGCCAGCAGCGTTAGGGACAGATTGAACACCGGGGAGCTGTTTTTT.